The T cell receptor beta chain described here comes from a study of T cell repertoires in cytomegalovirus infection. Whole-study context: Selection of CMV epitopes for the study included recently identified HLA-C-restricted and well-studied HLA-B-restricted ones. Indicated by public TCR beta signatures were CMV infection and matching HLA type. Findings and caveats of the study: The study found HLA-C-restricted CMV-specific TCR beta clonotypes dominating the ex vivo response.

In this sample, this clonotype turned up many times. Its antigen is as yet unknown. This CDR3 spans 13 amino acids. Germline loops: CDR1 SGHVS, CDR2 FQNEAQ. The V and J ends lost 6 bases and 9 bases respectively, with 16 bases between them. TCRdb redid the calling of the reads with MiXCR, one entry per CDR3 protein. The sample carries under 350,000 distinct CDR3 sequences, roughly a fifth recorded once. The sequences come from cultured PBMCs, collected from culture after CMV antigen stimulation. The J gene is TRBJ2-3, the V gene TRBV7-8, with D possibly TRBD2 on 5 matching bases. This sequence was found in a human donor in good health (CMV status not recorded). Some clones in this sample may be carry-over from other donors' samples. CDR3 nucleotide sequence: TGTGCCAGCAGGGCTCGGGATTCTGGAACGCAGTATTTT. The encoded protein is CASRARDSGTQYF.